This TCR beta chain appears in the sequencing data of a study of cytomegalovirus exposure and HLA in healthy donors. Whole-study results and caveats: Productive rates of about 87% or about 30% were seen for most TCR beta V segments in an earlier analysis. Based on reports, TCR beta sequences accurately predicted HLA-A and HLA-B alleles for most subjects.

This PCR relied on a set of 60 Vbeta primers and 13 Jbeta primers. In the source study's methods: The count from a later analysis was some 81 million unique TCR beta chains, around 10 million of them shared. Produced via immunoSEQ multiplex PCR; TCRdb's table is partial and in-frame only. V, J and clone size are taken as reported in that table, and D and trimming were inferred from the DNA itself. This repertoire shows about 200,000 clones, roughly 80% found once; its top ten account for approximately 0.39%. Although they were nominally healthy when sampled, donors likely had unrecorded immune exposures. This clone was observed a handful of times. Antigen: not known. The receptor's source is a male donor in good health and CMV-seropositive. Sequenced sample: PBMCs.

The CDR3 region has the DNA TGTGCCAGCAGCTCCCTCCCCTTAGCGGGGGTCGCCACCTACGAGCAGTACTTC. Its translation is CASSSLPLAGVATYEQYF. The V gene is TRBV5-6, the J gene TRBJ2-7; 9 nucleotides line up with TRBD2. J lost 2 bases, V lost 3 bases, and 15 bases had no gene match. CDR3 length equals 18 residues. Germline assignment: CDR1 SGHDT and CDR2 YYEEEE.